This T cell receptor beta chain is drawn from a study of blood T cell repertoires in COVID-19. Overall study context: The cDNA or gDNA used as material had been derived from T cells, B-cell-depleted T cells, or PBMCs.

In the source study's methods: Estimated nucleated cell counts came from reference gene primer amplification. Profiled with immunoSEQ multiplex PCR; TCRdb holds only in-frame clones, not every one. Clonal size and the V and J genes are those of that table, whereas D and trimming came from the DNA. The sample contains about 43,000 clones, approximately 86% of which appear only once. The V end lost 5 bases, the J end lost 5 bases, and 10 bases lay between the germline ends. The length of the CDR3 is 14 residues. CDR1 and CDR2 from the germline V gene are LNHDA and SQIVND (reference sequence). The sample taken for sequencing was peripheral blood. This chain connects TRBV19 to TRBJ1-6, with D perhaps matching TRBD1 (6 bases). This clonotype originated in a woman of 80 years or more with active COVID-19. The CDR3: CASSERTDNSPLHF. The CDR3 DNA reads TGTGCCAGTAGTGAGCGGACAGATAATTCACCCCTCCACTTT.